This T cell receptor (beta chain) comes out of a study of control samples from healthy donors and cancer patients. The protocol was immunoSEQ multiplex PCR, while the TCRdb copy is restricted to in-frame clones and leaves out a portion. In the table there are around 150,000 clones, 80% to 90% of which are singletons. Germline assignment: CDR1 GTSNPN and CDR2 SVGIG (reference sequence). The CDR3 loop spans 14 amino acids. Trimming pared 7 bases from V and 4 bases from J, leaving 16 bases between. This chain connects TRBV30 to TRBJ1-4, with D possibly being TRBD1 (6 bases). The sample taken for sequencing was blood. The TCR originated in a young man in good health. CDR3 residues: CASSGKGVNEKLFF. The CDR3 DNA reads as TGTGCCTCCTCGGGAAAGGGGGTTAATGAAAAACTGTTTTTT.